These 17 T cell receptor beta chains were all obtained from the same sample, sequenced in a study of cytomegalovirus exposure and HLA in healthy donors. 60 Vbeta and 13 Jbeta primers were used in PCR. Measured with immunoSEQ multiplex PCR; TCRdb has only the in-frame clones, and not every one. Of 150,000 to 200,000 clones detected, approximately 80% appear once; the ten largest clones hold approximately 1.1%. The sample consisted of PBMCs. The receptors were gathered from a woman in her thirties or forties in good health and CMV-seronegative.

The chain has TRBV7-9 and TRBJ1-2; 7 positions agree with TRBD1. The CDR3 covers 14 residues. After removal of 5 bases from V and 3 bases from J, the junction contained 6 bases not matched to a gene. Germline loops: CDR1 SEHNR, CDR2 FQNEAQ (reference sequence). The CDR3 bases are TGTGCCAGCAGCAACCGGACAGGCGACTATGGCTACACCTTC. This encodes CASSNRTGDYGYTF.

This chain uses TRBV7-2 with TRBJ2-5; TRBD2 matches at 8 bases. Germline CDR1 reads SGHTA; CDR2 reads FQGNSA. V was clipped by 5 bases and J by 7 bases; unmatched bases: 9. This CDR3 has 14 amino acids. The CDR3 region has the DNA TGTGCCAGCAGCCCCAGTGGGGCGGGGGGGACCCAGTACTTC. It translates to CASSPSGAGGTQYF. The full variable domain, with the rest looked up from reference TRBV7-2 and TRBJ2-5, is GAGVSQSPSNKVTEKGKDVELRCDPISGHTALYWYRQSLGQGLEFLIYFQGNSAPDKSGLPSDRFSAERTGGSVSTLTIQRTQQEDSAVYLCASSPSGAGGTQYFGPGTRLLVL.

The rearrangement joins TRBV25-1 to TRBJ2-5; 12 positions agree with TRBD2. Germline values: CDR1 MGHDK, CDR2 SYGVNS. V gave up 2 bases and J gave up 4 bases; unmatched junction bases: 2. The CDR3 extends over 15 amino acids. The CDR3, as DNA: TGTGCCAGCAGTGAACTACTAGCGGGAGGAGAGACCCAGTACTTC. Its protein is CASSELLAGGETQYF.

The V and J genes are TRBV11-2 and TRBJ2-1; 9 bases line up with TRBD2. Germline CDR1 is SGHAT and CDR2 is FQNNGV. Trimming removed 3 bases from V and 0 bases from J; junction bases left unmatched: 12. This CDR3 comprises 19 residues. CDR3 sequence reads: CASSFHSAGGPGSYNEQFF. The CDR3 nucleotides read TGTGCCAGCAGCTTTCATAGTGCGGGAGGGCCGGGCTCCTACAATGAGCAGTTCTTC.

Remarks on this clone: A junction boundary mismatches the germline segment, possibly from a read error. V and J are TRBV29-1 and TRBJ2-5; perhaps TRBD1 as D (6 bases). The J call may be in error: the DNA end matches TRBJ2-7 better. From germline, CDR1 is SQVTM and CDR2 ANQGSEA. The CDR3 has 13 amino acids. The CDR3 DNA reads TGCAGCGTTAAAGACAGGTTCCCCTACGAGCAGTACTTC. The encoded protein is CSVKDRFPYEQYF.

This chain connects TRBV5-8 to TRBJ1-2; 10 nucleotides match TRBD1. With 7 bases clipped from V and 5 bases from J, the junction kept 8 bases outside the gene matches. The V gene's germline CDR1 is SGHTS and CDR2 YDEGEE. The CDR3 consists of 14 residues. The CDR3 region is CASRRDRGLYGYTF. Written as DNA, the CDR3 is TGTGCCAGCCGCCGGGACAGGGGCTTGTATGGCTACACCTTC.

The chain joins TRBV5-1 to TRBJ1-1; 7 bases are shared with TRBD1. The ends lost 0 bases at V and 5 bases at J; junction bases unmatched: 4. The CDR3 is 14 amino acids. The germline V gene encodes CDR1 SGHRS and CDR2 YFSETQ. DNA of the CDR3: TGCGCCAGCAGCTTGGAGGGGGCCGGTACTGAAGCTTTCTTT. Its protein product is CASSLEGAGTEAFF.

The CDR3 DNA is TGTGCCAGCAGCGCTCCAAGGGCTAGCGGGACAGATACGCAGTATTTT. The encoded protein is CASSAPRASGTDTQYF. This chain links TRBV9 with TRBJ2-3, with 8 positions matching TRBD2. V shed 3 bases, J shed 3 bases, and the junction held 9 bases outside the gene matches. This CDR3 is built from 16 residues. The germline CDR1 and CDR2 sequences are SGDLS and YYNGEE.

The gene calls are TRBV21-1 and TRBJ1-1; whether TRBD1, the table's D call, matches the DNA was not checked. TRBV21-1 is annotated as a pseudogene. The CDR3 is 19 residues long. Written as DNA, the CDR3 is TGTGCCAGCAGCAAATCCCCAGGGGCTCGGCTTCTGATGTGGGGAGAAGCTTTCTTT. This gives the protein CASSKSPGARLLMWGEAFF.

This clone came up once. V is TRBV7-2 and J is TRBJ1-3, with D unclear. The CDR3 spans 13 residues. V was pared by 3 bases and J by 10 bases, with 13 bases between. Germline V gene sequence: CDR1 SGHTA, CDR2 FQGNSA. CDR3 loop: CASSFPGVGTIYF. The CDR3 DNA follows: TGTGCCAGCAGCTTCCCCGGGGTTGGGACCATATATTTT. Full variable domain (rest looked up from reference TRBV7-2 and TRBJ1-3): GAGVSQSPSNKVTEKGKDVELRCDPISGHTALYWYRQSLGQGLEFLIYFQGNSAPDKSGLPSDRFSAERTGGSVSTLTIQRTQQEDSAVYLCASSFPGVGTIYFGEGSWLTVV.

The gene calls are TRBV5-6 and TRBJ2-5; no clear D gene. This CDR3 comprises 14 residues. CDR1 is SGHDT, CDR2 YYEEEE, per germline. The ends were cut back, 1 base at V and 2 bases at J, with 9 bases in the middle. The CDR3 DNA follows: TGTGCCAGCAGCTTGTCCCCCTCTCAAGAGACCCAGTACTTC. Translating gives CASSLSPSQETQYF.

This chain uses TRBV7-3 with TRBJ2-3; TRBD2 is a possible D gene (5 bases). Per germline, CDR1 SGHTA and CDR2 FQGTGA. This CDR3 has 15 residues. The ends were cut back, 3 bases at V and 4 bases at J, with 14 bases in the middle. This chain's CDR3 is CASSFFGELSDTQYF. The CDR3 DNA reads as TGTGCCAGCAGCTTTTTCGGGGAACTCTCAGATACGCAGTATTTT. The full variable domain, with the rest looked up from reference TRBV7-3 and TRBJ2-3, is GAGVSQTPSNKVTEKGKYVELRCDPISGHTALYWYRQSLGQGPEFLIYFQGTGAADDSGLPNDRFFAVRPEGSVSTLKIQRTERGDSAVYLCASSFFGELSDTQYFGPGTRLTVL.

V and J are TRBV9 and TRBJ2-1; D uncertain. V lost 3 bases and J lost 0, with 4 bases in between. The CDR3 consists of 13 residues. CDR1 is SGDLS, CDR2 YYNGEE, per germline. CDR3 loop: CASSGASYNEQFF. CDR3 nucleotide sequence: TGTGCCAGCAGCGGAGCCTCCTACAATGAGCAGTTCTTC.

This clone was counted between two and nine times. This chain joins TRBV6-6 and TRBJ1-2; D call uncertain. The CDR3 runs 15 residues. Trimming removed 1 base at V and 8 bases at J, with 17 bases between. CDR1 MNHNY and CDR2 SVGAGI come from the germline V gene (reference sequence). Here the CDR3 reads CASSYLSNPVSGYTF. DNA of the CDR3: TGTGCCAGCAGTTACTTGAGCAATCCGGTGTCCGGCTACACCTTC.

The chain is built from TRBV18 and TRBJ1-1, with D perhaps TRBD1 (5 bases). The CDR3 loop spans 14 amino acids. The germline V gene encodes CDR1 KGHSH and CDR2 LQKENI. V was trimmed by 2 bases and J by 3 bases, leaving 10 bases between them. CDR3 in amino acids: CASSPWGVDTEAFF. In DNA, the CDR3 is TGTGCCAGCTCACCATGGGGGGTGGACACTGAAGCTTTCTTT.

This sequence joins TRBV18 and TRBJ2-1, with 8 positions matching TRBD1. Per germline, CDR1 KGHSH and CDR2 LQKENI. This CDR3 is 15 amino acids long. V lost 6 bases, J lost 1 base, and 5 bases stayed unmatched. CDR3 protein: CASSHRGESYNEQFF. CDR3 in DNA: TGTGCCAGCTCCCACAGGGGGGAGTCCTACAATGAGCAGTTCTTC.

The sample holds a few counts of this clone. The chain employs TRBV15 and TRBJ2-1; D uncertain. The CDR3 length is 16 residues. The ends were cut back, 3 bases at V and 0 bases at J, with 12 bases in the middle. Germline V CDR1 and CDR2: LNHNV, YYDKDF (reference sequence). The CDR3 is CATSSESMSSYNEQFF. The DNA of the CDR3 is TGTGCCACCAGCAGTGAGAGCATGAGCTCCTACAATGAGCAGTTCTTC. Full variable domain (rest looked up from reference TRBV15 and TRBJ2-1): DAMVIQNPRYQVTQFGKPVTLSCSQTLNHNVMYWYQQKSSQAPKLLFHYYDKDFNNEADTPDNFQSRRPNTSFCFLDIRSPGLGDTAMYLCATSSESMSSYNEQFFGPGTRLTVL.